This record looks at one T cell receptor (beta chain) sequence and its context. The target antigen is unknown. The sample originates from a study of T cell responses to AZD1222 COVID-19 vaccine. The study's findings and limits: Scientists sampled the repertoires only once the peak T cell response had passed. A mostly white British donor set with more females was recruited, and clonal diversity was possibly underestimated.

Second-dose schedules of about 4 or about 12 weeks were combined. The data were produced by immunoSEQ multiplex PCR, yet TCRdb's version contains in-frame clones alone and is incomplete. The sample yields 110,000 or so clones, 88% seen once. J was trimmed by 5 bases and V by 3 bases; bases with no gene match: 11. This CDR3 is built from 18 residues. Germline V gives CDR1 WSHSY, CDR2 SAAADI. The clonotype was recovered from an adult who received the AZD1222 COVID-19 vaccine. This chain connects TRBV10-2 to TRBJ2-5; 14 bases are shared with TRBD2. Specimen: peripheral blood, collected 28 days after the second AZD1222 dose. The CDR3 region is CASSDTLRLAGGPETQYF. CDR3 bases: TGCGCCAGCAGTGATACCCTCCGACTAGCGGGGGGGCCGGAGACCCAGTACTTC.